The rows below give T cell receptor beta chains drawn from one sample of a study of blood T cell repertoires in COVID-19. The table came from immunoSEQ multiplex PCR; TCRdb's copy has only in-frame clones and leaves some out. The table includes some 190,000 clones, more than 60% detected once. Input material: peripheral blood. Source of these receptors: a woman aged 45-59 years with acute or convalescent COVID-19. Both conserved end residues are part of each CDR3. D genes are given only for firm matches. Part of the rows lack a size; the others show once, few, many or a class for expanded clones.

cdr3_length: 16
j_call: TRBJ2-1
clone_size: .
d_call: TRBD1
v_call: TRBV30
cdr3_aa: CAWSALQGLKYNEQFF
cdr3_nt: TGTGCCTGGAGTGCTCTACAGGGGCTAAAATACAATGAGCAGTTCTTC

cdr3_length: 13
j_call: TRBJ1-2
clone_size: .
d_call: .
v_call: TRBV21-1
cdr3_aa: CASSKGGKGWGTF
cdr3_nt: TGTGCCAGCAGCAAAGGAGGGAAGGGTTGGGGCACCTTC

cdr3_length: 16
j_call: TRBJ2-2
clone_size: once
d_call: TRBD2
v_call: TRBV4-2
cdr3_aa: CASSPRTSGGTGELFF
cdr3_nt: TGTGCCAGCAGCCCGAGGACTAGCGGGGGAACCGGGGAGCTGTTTTTT

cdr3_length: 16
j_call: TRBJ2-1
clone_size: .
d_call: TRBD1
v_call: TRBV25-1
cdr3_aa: CASSSIQGARHNEQFF
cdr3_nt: TGTGCCAGCAGCTCGATACAGGGGGCGCGCCACAATGAGCAGTTCTTC

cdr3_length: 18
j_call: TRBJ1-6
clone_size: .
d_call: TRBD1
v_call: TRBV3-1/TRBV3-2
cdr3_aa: CASSQGTGTVTNNSPLHF
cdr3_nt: TGTGCCAGCAGCCAAGGAACCGGGACAGTGACGAATAATTCACCCCTCCACTTT

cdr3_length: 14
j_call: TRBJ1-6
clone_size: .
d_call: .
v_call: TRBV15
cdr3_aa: CATSTGRGNSPLHF
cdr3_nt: TGTGCCACCAGCACAGGACGGGGTAATTCACCCCTCCACTTT

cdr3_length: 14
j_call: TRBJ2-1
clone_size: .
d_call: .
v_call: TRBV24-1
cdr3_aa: CATRGEGAYNEQFF
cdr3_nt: TGTGCCACCAGGGGAGAGGGGGCCTACAATGAGCAGTTCTTC

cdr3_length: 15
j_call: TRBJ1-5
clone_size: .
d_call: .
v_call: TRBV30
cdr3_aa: CALSYGGSSGQPQHF
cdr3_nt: TGTGCCCTCTCCTACGGGGGGTCCTCCGGCCAGCCCCAGCATTTT

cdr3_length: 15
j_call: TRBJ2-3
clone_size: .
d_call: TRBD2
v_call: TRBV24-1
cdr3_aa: CATSEGLGGTDTQYF
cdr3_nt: TGTGCCACCAGTGAAGGACTAGGAGGGACAGATACGCAGTATTTT

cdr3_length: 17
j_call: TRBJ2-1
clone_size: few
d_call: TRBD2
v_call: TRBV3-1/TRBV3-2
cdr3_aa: CASSHGLAGGPRLEQFF
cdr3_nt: TGTGCCAGCAGCCATGGACTAGCGGGGGGGCCTCGACTTGAGCAGTTCTTC

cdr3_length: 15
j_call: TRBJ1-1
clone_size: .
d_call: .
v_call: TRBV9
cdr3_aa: CASSSQGRANTEAFF
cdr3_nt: TGTGCCAGCAGCTCCCAGGGCAGGGCGAACACTGAAGCTTTCTTT

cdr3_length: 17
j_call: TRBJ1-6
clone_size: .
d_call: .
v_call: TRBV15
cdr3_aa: CATSPVIAGRPNSPLHF
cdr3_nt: TGTGCCACCAGCCCGGTGATAGCTGGCCGCCCTAATTCACCCCTCCACTTT

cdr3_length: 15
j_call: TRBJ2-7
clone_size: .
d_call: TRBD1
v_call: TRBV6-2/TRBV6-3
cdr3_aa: CASSYSRDSLYEQYF
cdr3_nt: TGTGCCAGCAGTTACTCCCGGGACAGCCTCTACGAGCAGTACTTC

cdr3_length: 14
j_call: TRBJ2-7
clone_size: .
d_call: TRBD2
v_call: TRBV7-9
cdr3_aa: CASSLGGGVPEQYF
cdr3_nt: TGTGCCAGCAGCTTGGGGGGAGGGGTCCCCGAGCAGTACTTC

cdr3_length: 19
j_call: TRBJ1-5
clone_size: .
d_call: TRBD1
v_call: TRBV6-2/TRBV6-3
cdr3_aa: CASSGLPGQGAGGNQPQHF
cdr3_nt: TGTGCCAGCAGCGGACTACCGGGACAGGGGGCGGGCGGCAATCAGCCCCAGCATTTT

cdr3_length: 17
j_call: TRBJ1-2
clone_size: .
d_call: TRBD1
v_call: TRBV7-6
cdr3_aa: CASSFTGQGAGGGGYTF
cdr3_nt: TGTGCCAGCAGCTTTACGGGACAGGGGGCAGGAGGAGGTGGCTACACCTTC

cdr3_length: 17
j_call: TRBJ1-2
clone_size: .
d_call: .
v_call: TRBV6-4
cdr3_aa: CAPRGGTAPPGLYGYTF
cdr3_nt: TGTGCCCCGCGGGGCGGGACTGCCCCGCCGGGGCTATATGGCTACACCTTC

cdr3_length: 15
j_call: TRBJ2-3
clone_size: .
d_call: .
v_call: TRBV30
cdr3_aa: CAWSETGASTDTQYF
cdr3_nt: TGTGCCTGGAGTGAGACGGGTGCTAGCACAGATACGCAGTATTTT

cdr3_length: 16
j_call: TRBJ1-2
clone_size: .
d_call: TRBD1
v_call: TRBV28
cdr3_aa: CASSSLPGTGTHGYTF
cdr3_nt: TGTGCCAGCAGTAGTTTGCCCGGGACAGGGACCCATGGCTACACCTTC

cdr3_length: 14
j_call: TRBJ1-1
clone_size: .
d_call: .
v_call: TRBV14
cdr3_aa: CASSQLTGKAEAFF
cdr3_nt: TGTGCCAGCAGCCAATTAACAGGGAAAGCAGAAGCTTTCTTT

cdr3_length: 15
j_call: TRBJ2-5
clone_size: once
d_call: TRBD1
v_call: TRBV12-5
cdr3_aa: CASGRGAGGVETQYF
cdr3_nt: TGTGCTAGTGGTAGGGGGGCAGGGGGCGTTGAGACCCAGTACTTC

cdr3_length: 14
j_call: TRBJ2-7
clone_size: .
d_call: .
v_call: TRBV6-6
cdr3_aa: CASRTGEGSYEQYF
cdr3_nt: TGTGCCAGCAGGACAGGGGAGGGCTCCTACGAGCAGTACTTC

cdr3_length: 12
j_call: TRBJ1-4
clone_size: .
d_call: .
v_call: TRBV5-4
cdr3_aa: CASSDMDEKLFF
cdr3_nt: TGTGCCAGCTCGGACATGGATGAAAAACTGTTTTTT

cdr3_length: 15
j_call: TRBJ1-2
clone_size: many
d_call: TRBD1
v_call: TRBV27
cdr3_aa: CASSAWDRDIYGYTF
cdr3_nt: TGTGCCAGCAGTGCTTGGGACAGGGATATCTATGGCTACACCTTC

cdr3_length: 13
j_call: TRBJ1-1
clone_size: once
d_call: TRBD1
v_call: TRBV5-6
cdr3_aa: CASKGAGLTEAFF
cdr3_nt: TGTGCCAGCAAGGGGGCAGGCCTCACTGAAGCTTTCTTT

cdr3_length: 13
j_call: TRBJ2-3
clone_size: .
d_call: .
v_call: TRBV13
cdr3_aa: CASRKRGTDTQYF
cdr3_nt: TGTGCCAGCAGGAAAAGAGGCACAGATACGCAGTATTTT

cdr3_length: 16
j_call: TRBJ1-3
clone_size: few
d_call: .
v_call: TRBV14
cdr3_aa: CASSQELQGAGNTIYF
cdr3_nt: TGTGCCAGCAGCCAAGAATTACAGGGAGCTGGAAACACCATATATTTT

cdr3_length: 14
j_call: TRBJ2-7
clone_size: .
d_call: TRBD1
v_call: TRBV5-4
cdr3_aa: CASSLSGQGSEQYF
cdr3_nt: TGTGCCAGCAGCTTGTCCGGACAGGGGAGCGAGCAGTACTTC

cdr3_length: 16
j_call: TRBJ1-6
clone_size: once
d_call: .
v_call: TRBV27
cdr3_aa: CASSLGSTGYNSPLHF
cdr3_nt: TGTGCCAGCAGTTTAGGGTCGACAGGCTATAATTCACCCCTCCACTTT

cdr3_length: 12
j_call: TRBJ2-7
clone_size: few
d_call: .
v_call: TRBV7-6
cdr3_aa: CASSDGLWEQYF
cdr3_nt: TGTGCCAGCAGCGACGGACTCTGGGAGCAGTACTTC

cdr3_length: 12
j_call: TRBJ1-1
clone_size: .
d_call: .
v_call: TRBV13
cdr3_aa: CASSLGRVEAFF
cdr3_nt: TGTGCCAGCAGCTTAGGCCGTGTTGAAGCTTTCTTT

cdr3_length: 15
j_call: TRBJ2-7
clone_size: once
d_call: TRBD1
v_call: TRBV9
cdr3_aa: CASSVGTGLSYEQYF
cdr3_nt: TGTGCCAGCAGCGTAGGGACAGGTCTCTCCTACGAGCAGTACTTC

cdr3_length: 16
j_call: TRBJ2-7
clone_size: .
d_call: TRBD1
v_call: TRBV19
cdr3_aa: CASSIDGRTGMYEQYF
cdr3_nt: TGTGCCAGTAGTATAGATGGCCGGACAGGGATGTACGAGCAGTACTTC

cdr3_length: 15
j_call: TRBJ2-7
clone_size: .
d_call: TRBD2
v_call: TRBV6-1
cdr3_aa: CASSDGLAPSYEQYF
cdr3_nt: TGTGCCAGCAGTGACGGACTAGCTCCCTCCTACGAGCAGTACTTC

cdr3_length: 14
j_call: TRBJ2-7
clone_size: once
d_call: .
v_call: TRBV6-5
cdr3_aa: CASSYSRVSYEQYF
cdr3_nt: TGTGCCAGCAGTTACTCCCGGGTATCCTACGAGCAGTACTTC

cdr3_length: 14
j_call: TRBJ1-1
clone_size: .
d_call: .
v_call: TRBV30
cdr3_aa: CAWRVQGIRTEAFF
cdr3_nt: TGTGCCTGGAGGGTACAGGGAATACGCACTGAAGCTTTCTTT

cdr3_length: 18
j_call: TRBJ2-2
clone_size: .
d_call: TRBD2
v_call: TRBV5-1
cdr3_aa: CASSPRTSGSMNTGELFF
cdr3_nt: TGCGCCAGCAGCCCCCGGACTAGCGGGAGTATGAACACCGGGGAGCTGTTTTTT

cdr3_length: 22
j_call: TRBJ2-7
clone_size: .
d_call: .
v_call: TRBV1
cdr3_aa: CTSSQPTPGPQGERNLDYEQYF
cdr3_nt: TGCACCAGCAGCCAACCAACCCCCGGTCCACAGGGGGAACGCAATCTCGACTACGAGCAGTACTTC

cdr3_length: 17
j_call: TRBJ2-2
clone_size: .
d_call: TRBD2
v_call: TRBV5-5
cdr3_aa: CASSSGLAGGNTGELFF
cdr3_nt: TGTGCCAGCAGCTCGGGACTAGCGGGAGGGAACACCGGGGAGCTGTTTTTT

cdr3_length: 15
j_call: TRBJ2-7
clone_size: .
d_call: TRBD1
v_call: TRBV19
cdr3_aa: CASSISGTGAYEQYF
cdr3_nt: TGTGCCAGTAGTATAAGTGGGACAGGGGCGTACGAGCAGTACTTC

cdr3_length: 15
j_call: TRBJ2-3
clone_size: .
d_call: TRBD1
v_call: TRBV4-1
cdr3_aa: CASSLRTGETDTQYF
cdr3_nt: TGCGCCAGCAGCCTAAGGACAGGGGAAACAGATACGCAGTATTTT

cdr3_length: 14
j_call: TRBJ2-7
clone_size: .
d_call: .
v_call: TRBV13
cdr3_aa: CASSLRDVSYEQYF
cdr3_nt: TGTGCCAGCAGCTTGCGGGACGTATCCTACGAGCAGTACTTC